Shown below are 27 T cell receptor beta chains from a single sample sequenced in a study of monozygotic twins with inflammatory bowel disease. TCRdb derives one entry per CDR3 protein from the 5' RACE reads, leaving out DNA. Listed are 300,000 to 450,000 distinct CDR3 sequences; just over 2.5% falls within the top ten. Sequencing was carried out using blood. These receptors originate from a human donor with ulcerative colitis or Crohn's disease, or a healthy co-twin of an affected twin (not recorded which).

The V call is TRBV7-3, the J call TRBJ2-7; TCRdb's D call of TRBD1 is untestable without DNA. CDR3 size: 15 residues. The germline CDR1 and CDR2 sequences are SGHTA and FQGTGA. CDR3 sequence: CASSLGQASTYEQYF.

V usage is TRBV7-2 and J usage is TRBJ2-2. The CDR3 is 13 amino acids. In germline, CDR1 is SGHTA, CDR2 FQGNSA. CDR3 residues: CASSPENTGELFF. Complete variable domain (other parts from reference TRBV7-2 and TRBJ2-2): GAGVSQSPSNKVTEKGKDVELRCDPISGHTALYWYRQSLGQGLEFLIYFQGNSAPDKSGLPSDRFSAERTGGSVSTLTIQRTQQEDSAVYLCASSPENTGELFFGEGSRLTVL.

The chain is built from TRBV12-3 or TRBV12-4 and TRBJ2-3; the D gene TCRdb calls, TRBD2, cannot be checked with no DNA. The CDR3 contains 15 residues. CDR3 region: CASTTPEGSTDTQYF.

The chain recombines TRBV20-1 with TRBJ2-3; TCRdb reports TRBD1, a call that lacks DNA to check it against. The CDR3 consists of 12 residues. CDR1 and CDR2 (germline): DFQATT, SNEGSKA (reference sequence). The CDR3 loop is CSASLGGDTQYF.

V is TRBV20-1 and J is TRBJ1-1. The CDR3 loop spans 12 amino acids. Per the germline V gene, CDR1 is DFQATT and CDR2 is SNEGSKA (reference sequence). CDR3 loop: CSAKRDFSEAFF.

This chain links TRBV4-1 with TRBJ1-4; TCRdb names TRBD1, which stays unverified in the absence of DNA. CDR1 is MGHRA, CDR2 YSYEKL, per germline. This CDR3 is built from 15 residues. CDR3 region: CASSQVNTGGEKLFF.

The chain combines TRBV3-1 with TRBJ1-2; the D call from TCRdb, TRBD1, cannot be confirmed without DNA. Germline CDR1 is LGHDT and CDR2 is YNNKEL (reference sequence). There are 15 residues in the CDR3. CDR3 sequence: CASSQDRTGGGGYTF.

The chain links TRBV6-5 to TRBJ1-1. CDR1 MNHEY and CDR2 SVGAGI come from the germline V gene. The CDR3 runs 14 residues. This CDR3 is CASSSRAIVSEAFF.

This sequence joins TRBV5-1 and TRBJ2-1. Germline V gene data show CDR1 as SGHRS and CDR2 as YFSETQ. CDR3 length equals 14 residues. CDR3 region: CASSLVSAYNEQFF.

The CDR3 region is CASKHLRTGGYEQYF. V and J are TRBV28 and TRBJ2-7; TCRdb's assignment of TRBD1 cannot be checked, as there is no DNA. Germline CDR1 MDHEN, CDR2 SYDVKM. This CDR3 has 15 amino acids.

The CDR3 reads CASSTMDRGNEQFF. This sequence joins TRBV5-1 and TRBJ2-1; the D gene TCRdb calls, TRBD1, cannot be checked with no DNA. Germline lookup yields CDR1 SGHRS and CDR2 YFSETQ. The CDR3 consists of 14 residues.

The chain combines TRBV9 with TRBJ2-1. Germline V CDR1 and CDR2: SGDLS, YYNGEE. This CDR3 contains 14 residues. CDR3 sequence: CASSVGSISEEQFF.

V and J are TRBV2 and TRBJ2-7. Per the germline V gene, CDR1 is SNHLY and CDR2 is FYNNEI. The CDR3 runs 14 residues. This chain's CDR3 is CASIQQSSSYEQYF.

This rearrangement joins TRBV5-5 to TRBJ2-5; TCRdb outputs TRBD1, but without DNA this stays unchecked. Germline V CDR1 and CDR2: SGHKS, YYEKEE (reference sequence). This CDR3 contains 16 residues. CDR3 residues: CASSLGTQIDQETQYF.

This chain connects TRBV7-2 to TRBJ2-5. CDR1 and CDR2 (germline): SGHTA, FQGNSA. The CDR3 has 15 amino acids. The CDR3 protein is CASSLAGNRLETQYF.

CDR3 sequence: CASSLGAQNIYGYTF. The V and J genes are TRBV7-2 and TRBJ1-2. Looked up from germline, CDR1 is SGHTA and CDR2 is FQGNSA. CDR3 size: 15 residues. The full variable domain, its missing parts supplied by reference TRBV7-2 and TRBJ1-2, is GAGVSQSPSNKVTEKGKDVELRCDPISGHTALYWYRQSLGQGLEFLIYFQGNSAPDKSGLPSDRFSAERTGGSVSTLTIQRTQQEDSAVYLCASSLGAQNIYGYTFGSGTRLTVV.

CDR3 in amino acids: CASSPSRGTNYGYTF. This chain joins TRBV18 and TRBJ1-2; the TRBD1 assignment by TCRdb is unverifiable without DNA. The CDR3 contains 15 residues. Per the germline V gene, CDR1 is KGHSH and CDR2 is LQKENI.

This chain connects TRBV4-2 to TRBJ2-4; the D call of TRBD1 rests on TCRdb alone, since no DNA is present to check it. CDR1 is LGHNA, CDR2 YNFKEQ, per germline. The CDR3 covers 17 residues. The CDR3 protein is CASSQEGAASGKNIQYF.

The chain recombines TRBV7-2 with TRBJ2-5; TCRdb selects TRBD2, and the lack of DNA leaves this call unchecked. CDR3 length equals 15 residues. Germline V gene lookup returns CDR1 SGHTA and CDR2 FQGNSA. CDR3 residues: CASSPPAGGKETQYF.

The chain couples TRBV20-1 to TRBJ2-1; TCRdb gives TRBD1 as the D gene, but with no DNA this cannot be confirmed. The CDR3 loop spans 14 amino acids. Germline V gene sequence: CDR1 DFQATT, CDR2 SNEGSKA (reference sequence). This chain's CDR3 is CSARDPGTVYEQFF.

J is TRBJ2-3 and V is TRBV7-9. Germline V lookup: CDR1 SEHNR, CDR2 FQNEAQ (reference sequence). The CDR3 is 15 amino acids. The CDR3: CASSFSGLGADTQYF.

V gene TRBV7-8 combines with J gene TRBJ2-7; TCRdb lists TRBD1, though no DNA is available to test this call. The CDR3 sequence is 15 residues long. Germline V CDR1 and CDR2: SGHVS, FQNEAQ. CDR3 amino acids: CASSLFSGQGYEQYF.

CDR3 sequence: CASSPPGQSYEQYF. V is TRBV7-9 and J is TRBJ2-7; the D call of TRBD1 rests on TCRdb alone, since no DNA is present to check it. CDR3 length equals 14 residues. Germline lookup yields CDR1 SEHNR and CDR2 FQNEAQ (reference sequence).

The rearrangement links TRBV28 to TRBJ2-7; absent DNA, TCRdb's TRBD2 call cannot be checked. The CDR3 is 15 residues long. CDR1 is MDHEN and CDR2 is SYDVKM in the germline V gene. CDR3 amino acids: CASSSLAGGPNEQYF.

The rearrangement joins TRBV19 to TRBJ2-5; TCRdb names TRBD1, which stays unverified in the absence of DNA. The CDR3 covers 13 residues. CDR1 and CDR2 (germline): LNHDA, SQIVND (reference sequence). The CDR3 sequence is CASSKGGLETQYF.

The chain combines TRBV27 with TRBJ1-6. This CDR3 contains 13 residues. CDR1 MNHEY and CDR2 SMNVEV come from the germline V gene (reference sequence). CDR3 sequence: CASRVSYNSPLHF.

The chain employs TRBV4-3 and TRBJ2-7. The CDR3 extends over 16 amino acids. Per the germline V gene, CDR1 is LGHNA and CDR2 is YSLEER. This CDR3 is CASSQERDMEGYEQYF.